This T cell receptor beta chain was captured by sequencing in a study of neurological immune-mediated disorders. From the 5' RACE reads, TCRdb called clonotypes with MiXCR, one entry per CDR3 protein. The sample holds 55,000 to 65,000 distinct CDR3 sequences, about 10% seen once. J was trimmed by 6 bases and V by 6 bases; bases with no gene match: 8. This CDR3 contains 13 residues. This clonotype was seen many times. Time point given: longitudinal time-point 1 (baseline). 2 million PBMCs stored at -80 C were the source of the unsorted libraries. The chain uses TRBV12-3 or TRBV12-4 and TRBJ2-7; TRBD1 agrees at 7 bases. This clonotype was obtained from a male donor with HTLV-1-associated myelopathy (HAM/TSP). Specimen: PBMCs. The CDR3, as DNA: TGTGCCAGCAGACGAACAGGGGCGGCCGAGCAGTACTTC. As protein: CASRRTGAAEQYF.